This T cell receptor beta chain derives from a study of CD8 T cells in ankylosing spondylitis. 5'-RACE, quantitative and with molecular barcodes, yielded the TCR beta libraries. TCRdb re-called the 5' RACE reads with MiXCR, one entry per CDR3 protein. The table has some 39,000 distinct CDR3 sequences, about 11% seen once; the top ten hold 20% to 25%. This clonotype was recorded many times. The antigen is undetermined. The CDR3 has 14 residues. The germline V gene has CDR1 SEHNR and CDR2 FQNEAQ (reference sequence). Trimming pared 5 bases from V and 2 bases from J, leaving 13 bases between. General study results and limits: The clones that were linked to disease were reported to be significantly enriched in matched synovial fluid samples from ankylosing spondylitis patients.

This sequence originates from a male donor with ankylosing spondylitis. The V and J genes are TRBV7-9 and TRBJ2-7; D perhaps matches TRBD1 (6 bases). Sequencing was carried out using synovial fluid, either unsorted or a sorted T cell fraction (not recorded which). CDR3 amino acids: CASSHRDRTYEQYF. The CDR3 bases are TGTGCCAGCAGCCACCGCGACAGGACCTACGAGCAGTACTTC.